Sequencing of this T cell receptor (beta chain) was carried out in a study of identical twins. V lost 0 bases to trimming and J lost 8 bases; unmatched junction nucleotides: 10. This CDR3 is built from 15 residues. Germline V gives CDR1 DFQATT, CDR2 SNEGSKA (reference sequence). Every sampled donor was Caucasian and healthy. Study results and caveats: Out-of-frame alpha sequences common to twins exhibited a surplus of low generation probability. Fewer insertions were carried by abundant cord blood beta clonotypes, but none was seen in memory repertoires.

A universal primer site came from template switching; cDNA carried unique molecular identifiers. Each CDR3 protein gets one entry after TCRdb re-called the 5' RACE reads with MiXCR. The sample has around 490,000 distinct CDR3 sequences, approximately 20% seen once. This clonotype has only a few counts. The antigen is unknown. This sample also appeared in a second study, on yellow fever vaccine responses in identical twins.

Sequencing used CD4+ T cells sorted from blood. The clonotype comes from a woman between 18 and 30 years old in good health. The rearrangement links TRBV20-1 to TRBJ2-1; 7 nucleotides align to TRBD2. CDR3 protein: CSAREASGTGDEQFF. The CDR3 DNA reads TGCAGTGCTAGAGAGGCTAGCGGAACCGGGGATGAGCAGTTCTTC.